What follows are 32 T cell receptor beta chains derived from one specimen sequenced in a study of blood T cell repertoires in COVID-19 (TCRdb year 2020). Library method: the immunoSEQ multiplex PCR assay. TCRdb carries this immuneACCESS record with in-frame sequences only. Its versions omit some clonotypes, under half of them owing to an unresolved V gene in the studies checked, with the rest unexplained. Across this sample there are about 160,000 clones, with about 85% seen only once. The ten most abundant clones make up approximately 1.3% of the sample. Sequenced input: peripheral blood. These receptors all stem from a man aged 60-69 years who had recovered from COVID-19.

The J gene is TRBJ2-7, the V gene TRBV28; 7 nucleotides match TRBD1. This CDR3 is 17 amino acids long. CDR1 is MDHEN and CDR2 is SYDVKM in the germline V gene. After removal of 3 bases from V and 3 bases from J, the junction contained 14 bases not matched to a gene. The CDR3 loop reads CASSFLGYTGDSYEQYF. As DNA, the CDR3 is TGTGCCAGCAGTTTCCTAGGGTACACAGGGGACAGCTACGAGCAGTACTTC.

This CDR3 is CASSVLSTLSGNTIYF. DNA for the CDR3: TGTGCCAGCAGCGTTTTGAGTACTCTCTCTGGAAACACCATATATTTT. The V call is TRBV9, the J call TRBJ1-3; D call uncertain. Trimming shortened V by 2 bases and J by 0 bases, and 12 bases separated the two germline ends. The CDR3 length is 16 residues. Germline CDR1 SGDLS, CDR2 YYNGEE.

This clone came up a few times. J is TRBJ2-5 and V is TRBV4-1; TRBD2 is a possible D gene (7 bases). CDR3 size: 17 residues. Deletions cut 0 bases from V and 5 bases from J, with 19 bases between. The V gene's germline CDR1 is MGHRA and CDR2 YSYEKL. CDR3 bases: TGCGCCAGCAGCCAAGACCCGCCCGGGGGGCCAGGGGAGACCCAGTACTTC. Its protein product is CASSQDPPGGPGETQYF.

The chain employs TRBV5-8 and TRBJ1-2, with 11 bases identical to TRBD1. CDR1 SGHTS and CDR2 YDEGEE come from the germline V gene. V shed 4 bases, J shed 5 bases, and the junction held 7 bases outside the gene matches. The CDR3 has 15 amino acids. This CDR3 reads CASSPGQGARYGYTF. The CDR3 coding sequence is TGTGCCAGCAGCCCCGGACAGGGGGCGCGGTATGGCTACACCTTC.

The chain joins TRBV30 to TRBJ1-2, with TRBD1 as a possible D gene (6 bases). CDR1 is GTSNPN and CDR2 is SVGIG in the germline V gene (reference sequence). Trimming pared 1 base from V and 6 bases from J, leaving 12 bases between. This CDR3 has 13 amino acids. The CDR3 coding sequence is TGTGCCTGGAGTGCCTGGGGGCGAAATGGCTACACCTTC. This codes for CAWSAWGRNGYTF. Filled out from reference TRBV30 and TRBJ1-2, the complete variable domain reads SQTIHQWPATLVQPVGSPLSLECTVEGTSNPNLYWYRQAAGRGLQLLFYSVGIGQISSEVPQNLSASRPQDRQFILSSKKLLLSDSGFYLCAWSAWGRNGYTFGSGTRLTVV.

The CDR3 DNA sequence: TGTGCCAGCAGAGCTAGCGGGGGGGCTAAAAACATTCAGTACTTC. Translated: CASRASGGAKNIQYF. The gene calls are TRBV6-5 and TRBJ2-4; TRBD2 agrees at 12 bases. The CDR3 sequence is 15 residues long. Germline V gene sequence: CDR1 MNHEY, CDR2 SVGAGI. V shed 6 bases, J shed 4 bases, and the junction held 4 bases outside the gene matches.

The J gene is TRBJ1-1, the V gene TRBV5-5, with 8 nucleotides matching TRBD1. The CDR3 is 13 amino acids. The germline V gene has CDR1 SGHKS and CDR2 YYEKEE (reference sequence). J was trimmed by 3 bases and V by 7 bases; bases with no gene match: 5. The CDR3 spells CASSTGVYTEAFF. The CDR3 DNA sequence: TGTGCCAGCTCGACAGGGGTGTACACTGAAGCTTTCTTT.

The chain uses TRBV10-3 and TRBJ1-1, with D tentatively TRBD1 (6 bases). CDR1 ENHRY and CDR2 SYGVKD come from the germline V gene. Trimming cost V 2 bases and J 7 bases, with 11 bases left between them. The CDR3 loop spans 13 amino acids. As DNA, the CDR3 is TGTGCCATCAGTGAGGACATACAGGGTGAAGCTTTCTTT. Translation gives CAISEDIQGEAFF.

The chain couples TRBV28 to TRBJ2-3; the match to TRBD2 covers 8 bases. CDR3 length: 14 amino acids. V lost 3 bases and J lost 1; bases outside the gene matches: 0. Germline assignment: CDR1 MDHEN and CDR2 SYDVKM. The CDR3 loop reads CASSLTSGTDTQYF. CDR3 nucleotides: TGTGCCAGCAGTTTGACTAGCGGCACAGATACGCAGTATTTT.

This chain links TRBV29-1 with TRBJ2-1; 12 nucleotides line up with TRBD1. The V gene's germline CDR1 is SQVTM and CDR2 ANQGSEA. V trimming: 6 bases; J trimming: 7 bases; junction bases outside the gene matches: 4. The length of the CDR3 is 13 residues. The CDR3 coding sequence is TGCAGCGTGGGACAGGGGGCGCAGAATGAGCAGTTCTTC. This gives the protein CSVGQGAQNEQFF.

Comment on this clone: At one end the junction does not follow the germline gene, possibly because of a read error. V usage is TRBV7-7 and J usage is TRBJ2-2; D perhaps matches TRBD2 (5 bases). CDR3 size: 15 residues. Germline-derived CDR1 and CDR2 are SSHAT and FNYEAQ (reference sequence). CDR3 loop: CASSPGFLNTGELFF. CDR3 coding DNA: TGTGCTAGCAGCCCGGGATTCTTGAACACCGGGGAGCTGTTTTTT.

This clone was seen a single time. The chain uses TRBV14 and TRBJ2-7; maybe TRBD1 (5 bases). The CDR3 is 14 amino acids. V lost 4 bases and J lost 4, with 14 bases in between. Germline values: CDR1 SGHDN, CDR2 FVKESK. For the CDR3, the DNA is TGTGCCAGCAGCCCCCGGCAGGGTTTATACGAGCAGTACTTC. This encodes CASSPRQGLYEQYF.

The rearrangement joins TRBV20-1 to TRBJ2-7, with TRBD2 identical over 10 bases. Germline-derived CDR1 and CDR2 are DFQATT and SNEGSKA (reference sequence). The CDR3 consists of 15 residues. V lost 3 bases and J lost 2; bases outside the gene matches: 7. CDR3 residues: CSASASGGVTYEQYF. CDR3 DNA: TGCAGTGCTAGTGCTAGCGGGGGAGTCACCTACGAGCAGTACTTC.

The chain carries TRBV5-6 and TRBJ1-2, with D tentatively TRBD1 (6 bases). The V and J ends lost 2 bases and 3 bases respectively, with 14 bases between them. The CDR3 sequence is 15 residues long. Per germline, CDR1 SGHDT and CDR2 YYEEEE. The CDR3 coding sequence is TGTGCCAGCAGCTTATTACAGGGTAGGGACTATGGCTACACCTTC. Its translation is CASSLLQGRDYGYTF.

This clone was picked up one time. V usage is TRBV27 and J usage is TRBJ1-1; TRBD1 matches 8 bases. J lost 8 bases, V lost 3 bases, and 8 bases had no gene match. CDR3 size: 14 residues. Germline CDR1 is MNHEY and CDR2 is SMNVEV (reference sequence). The CDR3 sequence: CASSFKTGETEAFF. The CDR3 DNA reads as TGTGCCAGCAGTTTTAAGACAGGGGAGACAGAAGCTTTCTTT.

This clone was counted a single time. The rearrangement links TRBV5-4 to TRBJ1-2, with 10 bases that match TRBD1. This CDR3 comprises 13 residues. V lost 1 base, J lost 10 bases, and 4 bases stayed unmatched. From germline, CDR1 is SGHNT and CDR2 YYREEE (reference sequence). For the CDR3, the DNA is TGTGCCAGCAGCTTGCGACAGGGGGCCGCCTACACCTTC. This sequence encodes CASSLRQGAAYTF.

The rearrangement joins TRBV5-4 to TRBJ2-1; 10 nucleotides match TRBD1. This CDR3 is built from 16 residues. V shed 3 bases, J shed 5 bases, and the junction held 8 bases outside the gene matches. The germline V gene encodes CDR1 SGHNT and CDR2 YYREEE (reference sequence). The DNA of the CDR3 is TGTGCCAGCAGCTCCCCCTTGGGGACAGGGGACAATGAGCAGTTCTTC. As protein: CASSSPLGTGDNEQFF.

This chain uses TRBV7-2 with TRBJ1-1; no clear D. Germline V lookup: CDR1 SGHTA, CDR2 FQGNSA. The CDR3 sequence is 13 residues long. Between the trimmed V and J ends, which lost 6 bases and 4 bases, there was a span of 12 bases. The CDR3 nucleotides are TGTGCCAGCAGACCGGAGGTGGTCACTGAAGCTTTCTTT. Amino acid sequence: CASRPEVVTEAFF.

The chain employs TRBV24-1 and TRBJ2-1; 10 nucleotides align to TRBD1. Germline V gene lookup returns CDR1 KGHDR and CDR2 SFDVKD. The V and J ends lost 4 bases and 6 bases, in that order; junction bases with no gene match: 8. The CDR3 has 16 amino acids. This CDR3 is CATSETPGQGFNEQFF. As DNA, the CDR3 is TGTGCCACCAGTGAAACACCGGGACAGGGGTTCAATGAGCAGTTCTTC.

The V call is TRBV7-9, the J call TRBJ2-7; possible D gene TRBD1, 6 bases. This CDR3 is built from 15 residues. Per the germline V gene, CDR1 is SEHNR and CDR2 is FQNEAQ (reference sequence). V was cut by 5 bases and J by 5 bases, with 19 bases left in between. CDR3 in amino acids: CASSLTYREVDEQYF. CDR3 nucleotide sequence: TGTGCCAGCAGCCTAACTTACAGGGAAGTCGACGAGCAGTACTTC.

This chain joins TRBV7-6 and TRBJ2-1, with 11 bases that match TRBD2. J was trimmed by 2 bases and V by 2 bases; bases with no gene match: 2. The CDR3 consists of 16 residues. Looked up from germline, CDR1 is SGHVS and CDR2 is FNYEAQ. This CDR3 reads CASSLTLAGAYNEQFF. The CDR3 nucleotides read TGTGCCAGCAGCTTAACACTAGCGGGGGCCTACAATGAGCAGTTCTTC.

The genes are TRBV6-2 or TRBV6-3 and TRBJ1-4; 9 bases align to TRBD1. With V trimmed by 5 bases and J by 10 bases, 11 bases remained unmatched. The CDR3 contains 15 residues. Germline CDR1 is MNHEY and CDR2 is SVGEGT. The CDR3 spells CASSLTVQGAVKLFF. In DNA, the CDR3 is TGTGCCAGCAGTCTCACAGTACAGGGGGCTGTAAAACTGTTTTTT.

This rearrangement joins TRBV4-1 to TRBJ1-4; 10 positions agree with TRBD1. V dropped 4 bases and J dropped 5; count of bases not matched to a gene: 7. Germline assignment: CDR1 MGHRA and CDR2 YSYEKL. The CDR3 length is 16 residues. The CDR3 protein is CASSLAPTGGNEKLFF. The CDR3, as DNA: TGCGCCAGCAGCCTAGCCCCGACAGGGGGCAATGAAAAACTGTTTTTT.

J is TRBJ1-4 and V is TRBV7-2; 8 bases agree with TRBD1. The germline gives CDR1 SGHTA, CDR2 FQGNSA. The ends lost 5 bases at V and 8 bases at J; junction bases unmatched: 7. CDR3 length equals 14 residues. The CDR3 nucleotides are TGTGCCAGCAGCCTCGGACAGGGTGAAGAAAAACTGTTTTTT. Translation gives CASSLGQGEEKLFF.

The V gene is TRBV20-1, the J gene TRBJ1-1; TRBD1 might be the D (6 bases). Per the germline V gene, CDR1 is DFQATT and CDR2 is SNEGSKA (reference sequence). The CDR3 is made up of 11 amino acids. CDR3 DNA: TGCAGCAGACAGGACGGGACTGAAGCTTTCTTT. Amino acids: CSRQDGTEAFF.

The chain carries TRBV9 and TRBJ2-7, with TRBD2 matching 13 bases. Germline CDR1 and CDR2: SGDLS and YYNGEE. The CDR3 has 15 residues. V shed 3 bases, J shed 7 bases, and the junction held 7 bases outside the gene matches. The CDR3 is CASSETSGGLEEQYF. In DNA, the CDR3 is TGTGCCAGCAGCGAGACTAGCGGGGGGCTCGAAGAGCAGTACTTC.

The rearrangement links TRBV5-4 to TRBJ1-1, with D maybe TRBD1 (6 bases). The CDR3 is 14 residues long. The V and J ends lost 4 bases and 0 bases respectively, with 10 bases between them. The germline CDR1 and CDR2 sequences are SGHNT and YYREEE (reference sequence). The chain's CDR3 is CASSPAGVNTEAFF. In nucleotides, the CDR3 is TGTGCCAGCAGCCCAGCAGGGGTGAACACTGAAGCTTTCTTT.

This clone was observed once. This sequence joins TRBV11-2 and TRBJ2-1; D is perhaps TRBD1 (6 bases). The CDR3 runs to 15 residues. Germline values: CDR1 SGHAT, CDR2 FQNNGV. Deletions cut 6 bases from V and 1 base from J, with 13 bases between. CDR3 DNA: TGTGCCAGCAGTTTCGTACAGGGATCCTACAATGAGCAGTTCTTC. It translates to CASSFVQGSYNEQFF.

This sequence joins TRBV9 and TRBJ2-3; TRBD2 matches at 9 bases. V shed 4 bases, J shed 2 bases, and the junction held 11 bases outside the gene matches. CDR3 length: 17 amino acids. Per germline, CDR1 SGDLS and CDR2 YYNGEE. The CDR3 protein is CASSTPPLAGATDTQYF. CDR3 DNA sequence: TGTGCCAGCAGCACTCCCCCTTTAGCGGGGGCCACAGATACGCAGTATTTT.

This chain joins TRBV5-5 and TRBJ2-5; D gene uncertain. V was clipped by 6 bases and J by 2 bases, with 11 bases between them. The CDR3 consists of 13 residues. The germline V gene encodes CDR1 SGHKS and CDR2 YYEKEE (reference sequence). Here the CDR3 DNA reads TGTGCCAGCAAATCGGCCGGGCAAGAGACCCAGTACTTC. This translates into CASKSAGQETQYF.

The genes are TRBV30 and TRBJ1-4; 12 bases are a match to TRBD1. CDR1 GTSNPN and CDR2 SVGIG come from the germline V gene (reference sequence). CDR3 size: 15 residues. V lost 3 bases, J lost 7 bases, and 6 bases stayed unmatched. The CDR3 here is CAWSDGTGGSEKLFF. The DNA of the CDR3 is TGTGCCTGGAGCGACGGGACAGGGGGCAGTGAAAAACTGTTTTTT.

The chain employs TRBV6-5 and TRBJ2-1; weak D call: TRBD2 (5 bases). CDR3 length equals 15 residues. Germline values: CDR1 MNHEY, CDR2 SVGAGI. The V and J ends lost 2 bases and 1 base respectively, with 9 bases between them. This CDR3 reads CASSYERLSYNEQFF. As DNA, the CDR3 is TGTGCCAGCAGTTACGAGCGGCTTTCCTACAATGAGCAGTTCTTC.